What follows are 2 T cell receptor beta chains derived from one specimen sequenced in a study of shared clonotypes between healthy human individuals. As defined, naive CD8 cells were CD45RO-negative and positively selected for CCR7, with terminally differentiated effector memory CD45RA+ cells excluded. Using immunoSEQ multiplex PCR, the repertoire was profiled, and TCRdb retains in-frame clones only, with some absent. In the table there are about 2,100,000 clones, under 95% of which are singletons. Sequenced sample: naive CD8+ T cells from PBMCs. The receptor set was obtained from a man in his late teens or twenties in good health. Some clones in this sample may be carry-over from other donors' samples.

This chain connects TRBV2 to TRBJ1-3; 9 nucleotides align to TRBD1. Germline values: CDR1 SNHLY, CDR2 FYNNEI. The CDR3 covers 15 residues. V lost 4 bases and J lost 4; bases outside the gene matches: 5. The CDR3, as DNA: TGTGCCAGCAGTGGGGGGACAGGGAGAGGAAACACCATATATTTT. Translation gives CASSGGTGRGNTIYF.

The CDR3 protein is CASSPEPWTAVAGELFF. The CDR3 region has the DNA TGCGCCAGCAGCCCCGAACCGTGGACAGCGGTGGCCGGGGAGCTGTTTTTT. This chain links TRBV5-1 with TRBJ2-2, with D possibly matching TRBD1 (6 bases). Deletions cut 4 bases from V and 6 bases from J, with 22 bases between. In germline, CDR1 is SGHRS, CDR2 YFSETQ. The CDR3 runs to 17 residues.